This TCR beta chain was sequenced during a study of T cell repertoires in cytomegalovirus infection. Study background: Public signatures in TCR beta pointed to CMV infection and matching HLA type.

A note on this clonotype: Its antigen is unidentified.

Germline CDR1 and CDR2: MNHEY and SVGAGI. V shed 6 bases and J shed 3 bases, with 12 bases lying between them. The length of the CDR3 is 15 residues. The study, taken as a whole, reports: Dominant in the ex vivo response were TCR beta clonotypes restricted by HLA-C and specific for CMV.

TCRdb called the reads again in MiXCR, with one record for every CDR3 protein. The sample yields just over 450,000 distinct CDR3 sequences, about two fifths seen once. The receptor was derived from a human donor in good health (CMV status not recorded). Some clones in this sample may be carry-over from other donors' samples. Sample: cultured PBMCs, taken from culture after CMV antigen stimulation. V is TRBV6-5 and J is TRBJ1-6; weak D call: TRBD1 (5 bases). The CDR3 reads CASRGRVNYNSPLHF. CDR3 DNA: TGTGCCAGCAGGGGACGGGTTAACTATAATTCACCCCTCCACTTT.